The clone carrying this TCR beta chain occurred once. The antigen is unknown. The sample belongs to a study of cytomegalovirus exposure and HLA in healthy donors. Looking at the study overall: For the 300 to 450 genotyped donors, 81% fell within the Caucasian-associated ancestry cluster. Study-wide points: Among the CMV-associated chains, three were confirmed in vitro as specific for CMV antigens. Previously analyzed data showed that most TCR beta V segments were productive at a frequency of about 87% or about 30%. Later analysis showed most CMV-associated TCR beta chains appearing HLA-restricted.

Germline assignment: CDR1 MGHDK and CDR2 SYGVNS. Trimming took 1 base from V and 1 from J; bases not matched to a gene: 1. The CDR3 runs to 14 residues. The PCR made use of 60 Vbeta and 13 Jbeta primers. TCRdb's table, derived via immunoSEQ multiplex PCR, lists solely in-frame clones and lacks some. The sample consists of about 91,000 clones, about 89% of them appearing once. The sample was PBMCs. This receptor was identified in a man aged 25-45 years in good health and CMV-seropositive. The rearrangement joins TRBV25-1 to TRBJ2-7; 7 bases match TRBD2. The CDR3 sequence is CASSESGGSYEQYF. The CDR3 DNA sequence: TGTGCCAGCAGTGAATCGGGGGGTTCCTACGAGCAGTACTTC.